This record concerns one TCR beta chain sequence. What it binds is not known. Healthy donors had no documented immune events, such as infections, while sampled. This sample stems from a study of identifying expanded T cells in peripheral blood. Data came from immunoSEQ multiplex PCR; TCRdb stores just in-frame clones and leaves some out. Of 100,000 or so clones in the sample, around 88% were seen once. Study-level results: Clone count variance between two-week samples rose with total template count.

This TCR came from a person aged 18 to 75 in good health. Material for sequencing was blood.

CDR3 nucleotide sequence: TGTGCCAGCAGCCAAGTGGGGCAGGGCCTTTCACCCCTCCACTTT. Protein: CASSQVGQGLSPLHF. V usage is TRBV14 and J usage is TRBJ1-6; D may be TRBD1 (5 bases). From germline, CDR1 is SGHDN and CDR2 FVKESK. The CDR3 loop spans 15 amino acids. Between the trimmed V and J ends, which lost 1 base and 9 bases, there was a span of 13 bases.